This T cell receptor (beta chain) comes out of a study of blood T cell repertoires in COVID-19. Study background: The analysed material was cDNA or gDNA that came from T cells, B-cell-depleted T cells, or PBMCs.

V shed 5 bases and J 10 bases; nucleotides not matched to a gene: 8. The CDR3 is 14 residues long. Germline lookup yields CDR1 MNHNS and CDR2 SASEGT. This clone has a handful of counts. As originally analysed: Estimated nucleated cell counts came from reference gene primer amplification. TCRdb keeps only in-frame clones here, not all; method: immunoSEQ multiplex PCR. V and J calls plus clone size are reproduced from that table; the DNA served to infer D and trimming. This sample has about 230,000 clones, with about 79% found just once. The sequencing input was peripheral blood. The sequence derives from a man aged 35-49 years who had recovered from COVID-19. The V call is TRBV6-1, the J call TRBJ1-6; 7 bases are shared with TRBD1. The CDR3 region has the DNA TGTGCCAGCAGTTCTAGACAGGGTGGCTCACCCCTCCACTTT. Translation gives CASSSRQGGSPLHF.